This TCR beta chain was found in a study of cytomegalovirus exposure and HLA in healthy donors. Study background: In a later analysis, it was reported that the roughly 120 validation repertoires had been produced on the same platform as the roughly 650 repertoires belonging to the first cohort.

Sequenced by immunoSEQ multiplex PCR; TCRdb stores in-frame clones only, minus some. The table has about 160,000 clones, roughly 90% seen once. Between the trimmed V and J ends, which lost 3 bases and 3 bases, there was a span of 9 bases. Per germline, CDR1 SGHDN and CDR2 FVKESK. There are 14 residues in the CDR3. The donors were members of the validation cohort, which comprised 120 subjects and was separate from the first cohort of 600 to 850 subjects. This clone appeared once. The source material was PBMCs. This chain joins TRBV14 and TRBJ1-5; D call uncertain. The TCR originated in a woman under 30 in good health and CMV-seronegative. The CDR3 loop is CASSQRGYNQPQHF. The CDR3 coding sequence is TGTGCCAGCAGCCAGAGAGGGTACAATCAGCCCCAGCATTTT. The whole variable domain, filled in from reference TRBV14 and TRBJ1-5, reads EAGVTQFPSHSVIEKGQTVTLRCDPISGHDNLYWYRRVMGKEIKFLLHFVKESKQDESGMPNNRFLAERTGGTYSTLKVQPAELEDSGVYFCASSQRGYNQPQHFGDGTRLSIL.